This TCR beta chain was recovered during a study of shared clonotypes between healthy human individuals. Study-level information: The study used three CD4 naive, three CD4 memory, two CD8 naive and one CD8 memory plate per donor. Study results and limitations: Donor scarcity curtailed the genetic and exposure-history diversity represented herein.

CD4+ cells underwent separation, giving CD45RA+ naive and CD45RA-negative memory subsets. Produced via immunoSEQ multiplex PCR; TCRdb's table is partial and in-frame only. Of some 1.5 million clones listed, more than 95% are singletons. About this clone itself: Antigen unknown.

Germline CDR1 and CDR2: MDHEN and SYDVKM. This CDR3 region has 15 residues. V was trimmed by 6 bases and J by 5 bases, leaving 14 bases between them. The chain joins TRBV28 to TRBJ2-6; tentative D call: TRBD2 (6 bases). Sample: naive CD4+ T cells sorted from blood. Described subset: CD45RA+ positively selected. The source is a man aged 25 to 40 in good health. CDR3 in amino acids: CASSQSRGRANVLTF. The CDR3 region has the DNA TGTGCCAGCAGCCAGTCCCGGGGGAGGGCCAACGTCCTGACTTTC.